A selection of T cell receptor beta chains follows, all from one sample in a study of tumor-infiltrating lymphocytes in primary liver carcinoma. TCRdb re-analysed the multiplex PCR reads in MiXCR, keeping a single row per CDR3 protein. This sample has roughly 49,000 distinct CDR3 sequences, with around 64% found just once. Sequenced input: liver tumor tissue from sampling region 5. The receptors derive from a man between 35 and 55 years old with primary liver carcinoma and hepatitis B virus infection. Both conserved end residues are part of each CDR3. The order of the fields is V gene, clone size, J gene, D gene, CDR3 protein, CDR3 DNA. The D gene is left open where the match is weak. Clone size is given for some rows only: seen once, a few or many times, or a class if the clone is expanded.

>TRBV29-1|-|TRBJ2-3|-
CSVSAVGTDTRYF
TGCAGCGTCAGCGCGGTAGGCACAGATACGCGGTATTTT
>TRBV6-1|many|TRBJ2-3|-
CASSEGSGTDTQYF
TGTGCCAGCAGTGAAGGGTCAGGCACAGATACGCAGTATTTT
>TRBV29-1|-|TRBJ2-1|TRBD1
CSVEGQGSYDEQFF
TGCAGCGTTGAAGGACAGGGGTCCTACGATGAGCAGTTCTTC
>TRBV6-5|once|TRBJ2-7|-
CASRSEGQAYEQYF
TGTGCCTCCAGGTCGGAGGGACAAGCCTATGAGCAGTACTTC
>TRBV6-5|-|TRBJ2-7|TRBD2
CACSHAETTGGGYEQYF
TGTGCCTGCAGTCACGCGGAGACAACGGGAGGTGGGTACGAGCAGTACTTC
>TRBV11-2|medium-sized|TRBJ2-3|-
CASSFVGNTDTQYF
TGTGCCAGCAGCTTCGTAGGTAACACAGATACGCAGTATTTT
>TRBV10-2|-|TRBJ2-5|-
CVSGEGLPIQETQYF
TGCGTCAGCGGTGAAGGACTGCCCATCCAAGAGACCCAGTACTTC
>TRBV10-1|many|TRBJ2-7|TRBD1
CASSDPGQGIYEQYF
TGCGCCAGCAGTGACCCGGGACAGGGGATCTACGAGCAGTACTTC
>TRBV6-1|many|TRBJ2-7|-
CASSEWWGADEQYF
TGTGCCAGCAGTGAATGGTGGGGGGCCGACGAGCAGTACTTC
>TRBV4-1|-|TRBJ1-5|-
CASSQVTSLLQHF
TGCGCAAGCAGCCAAGTCACCAGCTTACTCCAGCATTTT
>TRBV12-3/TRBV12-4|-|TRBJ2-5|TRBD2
CASQGEGEDTQYF
TGTGCCAGCCAAGGGGAGGGAGAGGATACCCAGTACTTC
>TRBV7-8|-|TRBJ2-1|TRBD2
CPSSSGLAGAEQFF
TGTCCCAGCAGCTCCGGGCTAGCGGGAGCGGAGCAGTTCTTC
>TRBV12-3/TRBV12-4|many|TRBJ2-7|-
CASRTGLTTGEQYF
TGTGCCAGCAGGACAGGACTCACCACCGGCGAGCAGTACTTC
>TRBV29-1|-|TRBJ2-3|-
CSVDFLVGEGGDTQYF
TGCAGCGTTGATTTTCTAGTGGGAGAGGGAGGAGATACGCAGTATTTT
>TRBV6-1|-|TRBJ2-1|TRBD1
CASGEGTVSNEQFF
TGTGCCAGCGGTGAAGGGACAGTTAGCAATGAGCAGTTCTTC
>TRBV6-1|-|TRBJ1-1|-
CAGSGRDTDFGDGEASF
TGTGCCGGCAGTGGCCGGGACACTGACTTCGGAGATGGTGAAGCTTCCTTT
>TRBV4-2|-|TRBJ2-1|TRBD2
CAGSQDTNGRAKEQFF
TGTGCCGGCAGCCAAGATACTAACGGGAGGGCAAAGGAGCAGTTCTTC
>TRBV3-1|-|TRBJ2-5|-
CASSQAGATAETQYF
TGTGCCAGCAGCCAAGCTGGCGCCACTGCAGAGACCCAGTACTTC
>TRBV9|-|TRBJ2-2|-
CASGGPHDNTGELFF
TGTGCCAGCGGGGGTCCACATGACAACACTGGGGAGCTGTTTTTT
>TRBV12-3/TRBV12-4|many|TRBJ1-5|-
CASRGGGNLSNQPQHF
TGTGCCAGCAGGGGGGGGGGCAACTTGAGCAATCAGCCCCAGCATTTT
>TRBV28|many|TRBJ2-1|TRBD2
CASSPRAGSYNEQFF
TGTGCCAGCAGTCCGCGAGCGGGAAGCTACAATGAGCAGTTCTTC
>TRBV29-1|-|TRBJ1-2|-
CAAHGAYNYGYTF
TGTGCCGCCCATGGAGCTTATAACTATGGCTACACCTTC
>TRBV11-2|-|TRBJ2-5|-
CASSLDTETRYF
TGTGCCAGCAGCTTAGATACGGAGACCCGGTACTTC
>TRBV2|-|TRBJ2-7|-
CASTPRGHEQYF
TGTGCCAGCACCCCCAGGGGCCACGAGCAGTACTTC
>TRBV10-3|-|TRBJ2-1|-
CAIKGQAMNNEQFF
TGTGCCATCAAAGGGCAGGCCATGAACAATGAGCAGTTCTTC
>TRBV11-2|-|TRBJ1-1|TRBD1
CASSSTRDREAFF
TGTGCGAGCAGCTCTACACGGGACAGGGAAGCTTTCTTT
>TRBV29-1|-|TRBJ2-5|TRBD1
CNVEDRARGRETQYF
TGCAACGTTGAGGACAGGGCCAGAGGTCGGGAGACCCAGTACTTC
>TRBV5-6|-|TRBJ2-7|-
CASSFTIDSYGQYF
TGTGCCAGCAGCTTCACGATAGACTCCTACGGGCAGTACTTC
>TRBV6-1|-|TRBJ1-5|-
CVGSYQPQHF
TGTGTCGGTAGTTATCAGCCCCAGCATTTT
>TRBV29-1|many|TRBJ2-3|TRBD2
CSVEDQSGRSADTQYF
TGCAGCGTTGAAGATCAGAGCGGGAGAAGTGCAGATACGCAGTATTTT
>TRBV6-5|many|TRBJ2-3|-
CASSYAQDSDTQYF
TGTGCCAGCAGTTACGCACAGGACTCAGATACGCAGTATTTT
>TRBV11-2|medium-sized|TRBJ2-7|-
CASSSLRNEQYF
TGTGCCAGCAGCTCCCTTAGGAACGAGCAGTACTTC
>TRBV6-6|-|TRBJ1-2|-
CASQTASNYGYTF
TGTGCCAGTCAAACAGCATCTAACTATGGCTACACCTTC
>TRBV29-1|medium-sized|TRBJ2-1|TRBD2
CSVPTSGNYNEQFF
TGCAGCGTTCCGACTAGCGGCAACTACAATGAGCAGTTCTTC
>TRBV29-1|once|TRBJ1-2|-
CSRHMGYGYTF
TGCAGCAGACACATGGGCTATGGCTACACCTTC
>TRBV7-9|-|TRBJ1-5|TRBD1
CTSSFPDRGVNQPQHF
TGTACCAGCAGCTTTCCGGACAGGGGGGTGAATCAGCCCCAGCATTTT
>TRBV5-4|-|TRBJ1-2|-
CTSSVDRHYGYTF
TGTACCAGCAGCGTGGACCGCCATTATGGTTACACCTTC
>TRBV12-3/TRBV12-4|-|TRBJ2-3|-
CAYSLADTQYF
TGTGCCTACAGTTTAGCTGATACGCAGTATTTT
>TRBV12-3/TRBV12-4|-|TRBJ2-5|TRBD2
CASCFRLAGVPGVTQYF
TGTGCCAGCTGCTTTCGACTAGCGGGAGTACCGGGGGTGACCCAGTACTTC
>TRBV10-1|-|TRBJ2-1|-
CASSDRNSYHEQSF
TGCGCCAGCAGCGACAGAAACTCCTACCATGAGCAGTCCTTC
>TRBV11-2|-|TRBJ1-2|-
CAGRERGTIYGYTF
TGTGCCGGCAGAGAGAGGGGCACCATCTATGGCTACACCTTC
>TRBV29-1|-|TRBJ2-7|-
CSATYGGQGYEQYF
TGCAGCGCAACCTACGGGGGGCAAGGCTACGAGCAGTACTTC
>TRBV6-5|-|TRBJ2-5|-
CASSYGGWETRYF
TGTGCCAGCAGTTACGGGGGGTGGGAGACCCGGTACTTC
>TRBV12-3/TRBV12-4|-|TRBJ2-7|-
CASRAGLTTGDQYF
TGTGCCAGCAGGGCAGGACTCACCACCGGCGACCAGTACTTC
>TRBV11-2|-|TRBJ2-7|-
CTSPKEAPHEQYF
TGTACCAGCCCCAAAGAGGCGCCCCACGAGCAGTACTTC
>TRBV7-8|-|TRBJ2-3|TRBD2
CASGVAGIDTQYF
TGTGCCAGCGGTGTAGCGGGAATAGATACGCAGTATTTT
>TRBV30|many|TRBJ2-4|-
CAWSPLGHIQYF
TGTGCCTGGAGTCCCCTGGGGCACATTCAGTACTTC
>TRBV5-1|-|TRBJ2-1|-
CASSLTGETQFF
TGCGCCAGCAGCCTCACGGGAGAAACCCAGTTCTTC